Listed below are T cell receptor beta chains from one sample, sequenced in a study of blood T cell repertoires in COVID-19. Clones were sequenced by immunoSEQ multiplex PCR, and TCRdb holds only the in-frame ones, with some missing. The data contain roughly 190,000 clones, approximately 80% of them singletons. The sequencing input was PBMCs or T cells enriched from blood (not recorded which). The receptor set was obtained from a man aged 40-55 years who had recovered from COVID-19. The CDR3 runs from the conserved cysteine through the conserved F or W. Each record gives: D gene, clone size, J gene, V gene, CDR3 DNA, CDR3 protein. The D gene is left open where the match is weak. Expanded clones get a size class; other rows say once, few or many, or leave the size out.

>NA|NA|TRBJ2-3|TRBV28
TGTGCCAGCAGTTTCGGGACTGGAGGCTTCATAGATACGCAGTATTTT
CASSFGTGGFIDTQYF
>TRBD1|NA|TRBJ1-2|TRBV14
TGTGCCAGCAGCCAAACCGGGACAGGGCTTTATGGCTACACCTTC
CASSQTGTGLYGYTF
>NA|NA|TRBJ2-7|TRBV28
TGTGCCAGCAGCCCAGCGACGGAGTCATCCTACGAGCAGTACTTC
CASSPATESSYEQYF
>NA|NA|TRBJ2-5|TRBV30
TGTGCCTGGAGCCCCCTCCTCCGGGACTCCCCCCCGGAGACCCAGTACTTC
CAWSPLLRDSPPETQYF
>TRBD2|few|TRBJ2-1|TRBV20-1
TGCAGTGCTAGTCGCGGTAGCGGGAGGATCAATGAGCAGTTCTTC
CSASRGSGRINEQFF
>TRBD1|NA|TRBJ2-1|TRBV20-1
TGCAGTGCTGGTGTCCTGGGACAGGGCCCCTACAATGAGCAGTTCTTC
CSAGVLGQGPYNEQFF
>NA|once|TRBJ1-2|TRBV27
TGTGCCAGCAGTGGCTTCGGGCAGGGAAACTATGGCTACACCTTC
CASSGFGQGNYGYTF
>NA|NA|TRBJ2-7|TRBV18
TGTGCCAGCTCCGACGAGTCTAGTACGGTAGAGCAGTACTTC
CASSDESSTVEQYF
>NA|NA|TRBJ2-3|TRBV27
TGTGCCAGCAGATCAGGGTTCGATACGCAGTATTTT
CASRSGFDTQYF
>NA|NA|TRBJ1-3|TRBV7-6
TGTGCCAGCAGCTTAGACGTCGGTGGAAACACCATATATTTT
CASSLDVGGNTIYF
>NA|NA|TRBJ1-1|TRBV4-2
TGTGCCAGCAGCCAAGTTAGTTCAGGGACTGAAGCTTTCTTT
CASSQVSSGTEAFF
>NA|NA|TRBJ2-5|TRBV6-1
TGTGCCAGCAGTGAAGCTAGGAATGAGTTAGGACCCAGGGCCCAGTACTTC
CASSEARNELGPRAQYF
>NA|NA|TRBJ1-1|TRBV2
TGTGCCAGCAGACTGGACAGCGCTAACCCGAACACTGAAGCTTTCTTT
CASRLDSANPNTEAFF
>NA|NA|TRBJ1-3|TRBV4-3
TGCGCCAGCAGCCAAGAAGCTGACTCTGGAAACACCATATATTTT
CASSQEADSGNTIYF
>TRBD2|NA|TRBJ2-5|TRBV27
TGTGCCAGCAGTTCCTTACCGGGAGGGGTGGAGACCCAGTACTTC
CASSSLPGGVETQYF
>TRBD1|once|TRBJ1-6|TRBV6-6
TGTGCCAGCAGTCCCTCCTATGACAGGGAAGGGATCGCCCCCCTCCACTTT
CASSPSYDREGIAPLHF
>NA|NA|TRBJ1-5|TRBV19
TGTGCCAGTACCCCCGGGGGGGGGTATCAGCCCCAGCATTTT
CASTPGGGYQPQHF
>NA|NA|TRBJ1-3|TRBV6-1
TGTGCCAGCAGTGTCGACAGCGGAAACACCATATATTTT
CASSVDSGNTIYF
>TRBD1|NA|TRBJ1-2|TRBV27
TGTGCCAGCAGTTTATCGTGGGGACAGGGGGGCTATGGCTACACCTTC
CASSLSWGQGGYGYTF
>NA|few|TRBJ1-2|TRBV6-2/TRBV6-3
TGTGCCAGCAGTTACTCGACAGCGGGTGGCTACACCTTC
CASSYSTAGGYTF
>TRBD2|NA|TRBJ2-1|TRBV9
TGTGCCAGCAGCGTTAGACTAGCGGGCAATGAGCAGTTCTTC
CASSVRLAGNEQFF
>NA|once|TRBJ1-4|TRBV28
TGTGCCAGCAGTCCCACCAAGGCGGTGGAAAAACTGTTTTTT
CASSPTKAVEKLFF
>TRBD2|NA|TRBJ2-5|TRBV15
TGTGCCACGGCTAGCGGGATCGTGGAGACCCAGTACTTC
CATASGIVETQYF